This T cell receptor (beta chain) was recovered during a study of blood T cell repertoires in COVID-19. The table came from immunoSEQ multiplex PCR; TCRdb's copy has only in-frame clones and leaves some out. This sample has just over 300,000 clones, with around nine tenths found just once. V was pared by 1 base and J by 1 base, with 10 bases between. There are 15 residues in the CDR3. CDR1 is MGHDK and CDR2 is SYGVNS in the germline V gene. The V gene is TRBV25-1, the J gene TRBJ1-1; TRBD1 is a possible D gene (5 bases). The sample comprised PBMCs or T cells enriched from blood (not recorded which). The TCR sequence derives from a woman aged 40-49 years who had recovered from COVID-19. The chain's CDR3 is CASSEFTGPNTEAFF. The CDR3 region has the DNA TGTGCCAGCAGTGAATTTACAGGTCCGAACACTGAAGCTTTCTTT.